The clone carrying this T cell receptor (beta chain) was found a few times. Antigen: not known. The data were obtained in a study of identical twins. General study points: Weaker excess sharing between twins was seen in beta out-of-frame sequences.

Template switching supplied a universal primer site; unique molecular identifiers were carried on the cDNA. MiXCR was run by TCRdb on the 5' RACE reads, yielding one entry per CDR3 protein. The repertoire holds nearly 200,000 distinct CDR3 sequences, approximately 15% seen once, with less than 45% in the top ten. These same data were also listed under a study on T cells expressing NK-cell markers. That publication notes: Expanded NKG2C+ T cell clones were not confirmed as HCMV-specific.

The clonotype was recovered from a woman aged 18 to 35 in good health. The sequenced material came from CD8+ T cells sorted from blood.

The CDR3 bases are TGCGCCAGCAGCACCCGGACAGGCGGGTACGAGCAGTACTTC. This translates into CASSTRTGGYEQYF. The chain couples TRBV5-1 to TRBJ2-7; 7 bases are a match to TRBD1. V shed 4 bases and J 4 bases; nucleotides not matched to a gene: 8. Germline CDR1 is SGHRS and CDR2 is YFSETQ. The CDR3 covers 14 residues.